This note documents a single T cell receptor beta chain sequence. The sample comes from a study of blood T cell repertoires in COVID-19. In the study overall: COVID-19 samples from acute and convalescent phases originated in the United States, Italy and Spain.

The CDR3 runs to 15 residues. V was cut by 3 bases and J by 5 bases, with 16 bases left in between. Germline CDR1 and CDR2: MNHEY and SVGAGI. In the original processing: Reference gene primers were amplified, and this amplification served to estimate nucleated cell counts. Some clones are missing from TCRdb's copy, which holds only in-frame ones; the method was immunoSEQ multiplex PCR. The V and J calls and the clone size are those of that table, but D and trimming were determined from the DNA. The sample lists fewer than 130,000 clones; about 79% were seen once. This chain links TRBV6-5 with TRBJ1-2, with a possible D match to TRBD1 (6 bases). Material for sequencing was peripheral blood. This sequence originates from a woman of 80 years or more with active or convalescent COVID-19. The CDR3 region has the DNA TGTGCCAGCAGTTATAGTCGGGAACAGGGATATGGCTACACCTTC. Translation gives CASSYSREQGYGYTF.